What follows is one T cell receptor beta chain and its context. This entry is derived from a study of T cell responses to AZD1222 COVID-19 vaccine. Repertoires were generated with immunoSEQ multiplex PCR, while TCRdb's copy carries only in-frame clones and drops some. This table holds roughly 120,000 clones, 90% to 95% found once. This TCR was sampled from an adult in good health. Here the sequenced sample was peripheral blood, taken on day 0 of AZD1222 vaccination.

CDR3: CASSYQGATNYGYTF. Here the CDR3 DNA reads TGTGCCAGCAGTTATCAGGGGGCGACTAACTATGGCTACACCTTC. This chain uses TRBV27 with TRBJ1-2; TRBD1 matches 8 bases. The CDR3 length is 15 residues. The germline CDR1 and CDR2 sequences are MNHEY and SMNVEV (reference sequence). The trim removed 4 bases at V and 0 bases at J, leaving 4 bases unmatched.